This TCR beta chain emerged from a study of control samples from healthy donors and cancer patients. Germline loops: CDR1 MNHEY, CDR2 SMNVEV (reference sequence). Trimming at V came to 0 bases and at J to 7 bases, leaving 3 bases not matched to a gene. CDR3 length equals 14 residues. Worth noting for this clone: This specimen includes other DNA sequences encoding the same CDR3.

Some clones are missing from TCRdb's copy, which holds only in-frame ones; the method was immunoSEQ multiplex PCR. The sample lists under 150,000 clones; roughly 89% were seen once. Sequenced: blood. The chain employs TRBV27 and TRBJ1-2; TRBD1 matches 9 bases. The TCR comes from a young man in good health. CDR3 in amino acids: CASSLSGTGIGYTF. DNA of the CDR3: TGTGCCAGCAGTTTATCTGGGACAGGGATTGGCTACACCTTC.